Presented here are 4 T cell receptor beta chains from one specimen sequenced in a study of T cell responses to AZD1222 COVID-19 vaccine. Profiling relied on immunoSEQ multiplex PCR, and the TCRdb table lists in-frame clones only, not all of them. The data hold 75,000 to 100,000 clones, with around 94% observed a single time. The material sequenced was peripheral blood, taken on day 0 of AZD1222 vaccination. All receptors come from an adult in good health.

The V and J genes are TRBV2 and TRBJ2-3; TRBD2 matches at 7 bases. This CDR3 is built from 16 residues. The germline V gene encodes CDR1 SNHLY and CDR2 FYNNEI. The V and J ends lost 6 bases and 4 bases, in that order; junction bases with no gene match: 13. CDR3 amino acids: CASRSGGGLFPDTQYF. The CDR3 DNA reads TGTGCCAGCAGGTCCGGGGGAGGGCTTTTTCCAGATACGCAGTATTTT. Filled out from reference TRBV2 and TRBJ2-3, the complete variable domain reads EPEVTQTPSHQVTQMGQEVILRCVPISNHLYFYWYRQILGQKVEFLVSFYNNEISEKSEIFDDQFSVERPDGSNFTLKIRSTKLEDSAMYFCASRSGGGLFPDTQYFGPGTRLTVL.

The chain recombines TRBV19 with TRBJ1-1; 8 bases match TRBD1. The J segment lost 4 bases and the V segment lost 2 bases, leaving 6 bases of the junction unmatched. CDR1 and CDR2 (germline): LNHDA, SQIVND (reference sequence). The CDR3 contains 15 residues. In DNA form, the CDR3 reads TGTGCCAGTAGTATATCAACAGGGGGTTCCACTGAAGCTTTCTTT. This translates into CASSISTGGSTEAFF.

V gene TRBV6-5 combines with J gene TRBJ2-2; 7 bases are shared with TRBD1. The V gene end was trimmed by 6 bases and the J gene end by 6 bases; junction bases not matched to a gene: 7. Germline lookup yields CDR1 MNHEY and CDR2 SVGAGI. This CDR3 region has 14 residues. CDR3 loop: CASSTDRAAGELFF. In nucleotides, the CDR3 is TGTGCCAGCAGCACTGACAGGGCGGCCGGGGAGCTGTTTTTT.

V is TRBV5-1 and J is TRBJ2-5; the D is unclear. CDR3 size: 15 residues. Germline-derived CDR1 and CDR2 are SGHRS and YFSETQ. The V end lost 3 bases, the J end lost 0 bases, and 12 bases lay between the germline ends. The chain's CDR3 is CASSSDGWHQETQYF. In DNA, the CDR3 is TGCGCCAGCAGCTCCGATGGGTGGCACCAAGAGACCCAGTACTTC.